This T cell receptor (beta chain) was captured in a study of blood T cell repertoires in COVID-19. Overall study context: The origin of the acute and convalescent COVID-19 samples was the United States, Italy and Spain. T cells, B-cell-depleted T cells, or PBMCs supplied cDNA or gDNA.

In the source study's methods: For nucleated cells, counts were estimated from reference gene primer amplification. Sequencing used immunoSEQ multiplex PCR; TCRdb keeps in-frame clones, though not all of them. V, J and clone size derive from that table, while D and trimming were established from the DNA sequence. The sample has some 100,000 clones, roughly 88% seen once. CDR1 LNHDA and CDR2 SQIVND come from the germline V gene (reference sequence). Trimming took 7 bases from V and 5 from J, leaving 9 bases between them. The CDR3 loop spans 13 amino acids. The chain couples TRBV19 to TRBJ2-6, with a possible D match to TRBD2 (5 bases). The source of this sequence is a human donor in a cohort sampled during active COVID-19. Input material: peripheral blood. The CDR3 loop reads CASIGLRANVLTF. The CDR3 nucleotides are TGTGCCAGTATTGGACTCAGGGCCAACGTCCTGACTTTC.